This is a list of T cell receptor beta chains from one sample in a study of blood T cell repertoires in COVID-19. Generated by immunoSEQ multiplex PCR, the TCRdb table keeps only in-frame clones and is missing some. The sample lists around 130,000 clones; around 87% were seen once. The specimen sequenced was peripheral blood. Receptors were obtained from a human donor in a cohort sampled during active COVID-19. The CDR3 runs from the conserved cysteine through the conserved F or W. D genes are given only for firm matches. Clone size is not always given. Where it is, it says once, few, many or a class for expanded clones.

D	V	size	J	DNA	CDR3
TRBD2	TRBV5-1	-	TRBJ2-3	TGCGCCAGCAGCCCGGCGGGACTAGCGGGGGGGCCGCAGTATTTT	CASSPAGLAGGPQYF
-	TRBV5-1	once	TRBJ2-5	TGCGCCAGCTCCTCTGGAGGGTATGACCAAGAGACCCAGTACTTC	CASSSGGYDQETQYF
-	TRBV5-1	few	TRBJ1-5	TGCGCCAGCAGCTTGGGCGAGAATCAGCCCCAGCATTTT	CASSLGENQPQHF
-	TRBV12-3/TRBV12-4	-	TRBJ2-3	TGTGCCAGCACCCTTAACACAGATACGCAGTATTTT	CASTLNTDTQYF
-	TRBV23-1	-	TRBJ1-1	TGCGCCAGCAGTCCCCAATTAGCCACTGAAGCTTTCTTT	CASSPQLATEAFF
TRBD1	TRBV27	-	TRBJ2-1	TGTGCCAGCAGAAGGACAGGGGGCGGGGATGAGCAGTTCTTC	CASRRTGGGDEQFF
TRBD1	TRBV4-1	-	TRBJ2-7	TGCGCCAGCAGCCAGCAGGGGGTGAGGGACGAGCAGTACTTC	CASSQQGVRDEQYF
-	TRBV19	-	TRBJ1-4	TGTGCCAGTAGTATTCTAGGAGGGGAAAAACTGTTTTTT	CASSILGGEKLFF
-	TRBV27	-	TRBJ1-1	TGTGCCAGCAGTATCCCGGGGGCGGGGGGGTACACTGAAGCTTTCTTT	CASSIPGAGGYTEAFF
TRBD1	TRBV6-5	-	TRBJ2-5	TGTGCCAGCAGTTTTGGGACAGGGGGGAGAGAGACCCAGTACTTC	CASSFGTGGRETQYF
TRBD1	TRBV18	-	TRBJ1-1	TGTGCCAGCTCACCTCGACAGGGATTTGCTGAAGCTTTCTTT	CASSPRQGFAEAFF
TRBD1	TRBV6-2/TRBV6-3	-	TRBJ1-1	TGTGCCAGCAGTTACAGAGGGGGCGCGAACACTGAAGCTTTCTTT	CASSYRGGANTEAFF
TRBD1	TRBV30	-	TRBJ1-2	TGTGCCTGGAGTGTAGGGACAGGGAGAGGCTACACCTTC	CAWSVGTGRGYTF
TRBD2	TRBV12-5	-	TRBJ2-2	TGTGCTAGTGGTTTGAGAGCGGGGGCCGGGGAGCTGTTTTTT	CASGLRAGAGELFF
-	TRBV24-1	once	TRBJ2-7	TGTGCCACCAGGGAGAGGGCAAAGGCCGGCGGGTCCTACGAGCAGTACTTC	CATRERAKAGGSYEQYF
TRBD1	TRBV28	-	TRBJ1-2	TGTGCCAGCAGTTTTAGGGACAGAGTTTATGGCTACACCTTC	CASSFRDRVYGYTF
-	TRBV9	-	TRBJ2-1	TGTGCCAGCAGCCCTCCCGGACACTACAATGAGCAGTTCTTC	CASSPPGHYNEQFF
TRBD1	TRBV28	-	TRBJ1-4	TGTGCCAGCAGCTACCGCAAGTACAGGGGTAATGAAAAACTGTTTTTT	CASSYRKYRGNEKLFF
TRBD2	TRBV7-2	-	TRBJ2-1	TGTGCCAGCAGCTTCGCCGGGACTAGCGGGGTAGGTGAGCAGTTCTTC	CASSFAGTSGVGEQFF
-	TRBV3-1/TRBV3-2	once	TRBJ2-7	TGTGCCAGCAGCCAAAGGCCTAGCTCTACCGCCCGGTACTTC	CASSQRPSSTARYF